The clone carrying this T cell receptor (beta chain) was seen only a few times. Antigen unknown. The entry originates in a study of blood T cells in healthy people across ages. Study-wide results and limits: The diversity estimates, figures obtained from one million T cells, were considered underestimates.

This CDR3 is 17 amino acids long. The germline gives CDR1 MDHEN, CDR2 SYDVKM. The junction had 9 bases not matched to a gene; V was cut back by 4 bases and J by 5 bases. Combining a sample-barcoded 5' primer with a J-beta primer mix, a second PCR ran for roughly 7 to 11 cycles. Each cDNA molecule carried a tag from a template-switch adaptor that contained 12 random nucleotides. TCRdb ran MiXCR on the 5' RACE reads and lists one entry per CDR3 protein. The table includes some 1.5 million distinct CDR3 sequences, approximately 30% detected once. The specimen sequenced was blood. This clonotype was obtained from a woman aged 30 to 39 in good health. This chain links TRBV28 with TRBJ2-5; 14 bases match TRBD2. CDR3 DNA: TGTGCCAGCAGTTCTCCGGGACTAGCGGGGGAGAGGGAGACCCAGTACTTC. This sequence encodes CASSSPGLAGERETQYF.